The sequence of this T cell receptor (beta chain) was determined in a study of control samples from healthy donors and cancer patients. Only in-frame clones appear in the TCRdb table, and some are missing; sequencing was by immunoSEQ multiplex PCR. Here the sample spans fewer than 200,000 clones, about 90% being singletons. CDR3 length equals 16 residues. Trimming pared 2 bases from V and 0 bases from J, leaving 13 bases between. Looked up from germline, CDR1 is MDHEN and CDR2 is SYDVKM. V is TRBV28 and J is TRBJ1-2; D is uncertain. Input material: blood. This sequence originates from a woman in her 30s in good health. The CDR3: CASSLTAAHSNYGYTF. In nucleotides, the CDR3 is TGTGCCAGCAGTTTAACGGCAGCTCACTCTAACTATGGCTACACCTTC.